The next 21 T cell receptor beta chains were all read from a single sample in a study of shared clonotypes between healthy human individuals. CD45RO-negative, CCR7-positively selected cells formed the naive CD8 fraction, excluding terminally differentiated effector memory CD45RA+ cells. The repertoire was sequenced with immunoSEQ multiplex PCR; TCRdb's copy has only in-frame clones and lacks some. The repertoire holds around 650,000 clones, with approximately 96% as singletons. The source material was naive CD8+ T cells sorted from blood. Source of these receptors: a woman younger than 45 in good health.

The V call is TRBV19, the J call TRBJ2-1, with 11 bases aligning to TRBD1. The junction had 6 bases not matched to a gene; V was cut back by 8 bases and J by 6 bases. CDR3 length: 14 amino acids. Germline V gene data show CDR1 as LNHDA and CDR2 as SQIVND (reference sequence). In DNA, the CDR3 is TGTGCCAGTTTCTCAGGGACAGGGGGCAATGAGCAGTTCTTC. It is translated as CASFSGTGGNEQFF. Filled out from reference TRBV19 and TRBJ2-1, the complete variable domain reads DGGITQSPKYLFRKEGQNVTLSCEQNLNHDAMYWYRQDPGQGLRLIYYSQIVNDFQKGDIAEGYSVSREKKESFPLTVTSAQKNPTAFYLCASFSGTGGNEQFFGPGTRLTVL.

The chain employs TRBV19 and TRBJ2-7; weak D call: TRBD2 (5 bases). This CDR3 spans 15 amino acids. V lost 3 bases, J lost 4 bases, and 16 bases lay in between. Germline CDR1 reads LNHDA; CDR2 reads SQIVND (reference sequence). The CDR3 DNA reads TGTGCCAGTAGTATCCTCGGCGGGTATGGTTACGAGCAGTACTTC. This codes for CASSILGGYGYEQYF. The whole variable domain, filled in from reference TRBV19 and TRBJ2-7, reads DGGITQSPKYLFRKEGQNVTLSCEQNLNHDAMYWYRQDPGQGLRLIYYSQIVNDFQKGDIAEGYSVSREKKESFPLTVTSAQKNPTAFYLCASSILGGYGYEQYFGPGTRLTVT.

V gene TRBV29-1 combines with J gene TRBJ2-6; D is unresolved. Germline CDR1 is SQVTM and CDR2 is ANQGSEA. The CDR3 totals 14 residues. V dropped 1 base and J dropped 4 bases, with 8 bases sitting between them. The CDR3 DNA sequence: TGCAGCGTTGAAGTAGAAGACGGGGCCAACGTCCTGACTTTC. It codes for CSVEVEDGANVLTF.

The rearrangement uses TRBV28 and TRBJ2-3, with 8 nucleotides matching TRBD1. This CDR3 spans 15 amino acids. Germline CDR1 reads MDHEN; CDR2 reads SYDVKM. The J segment lost 4 bases and the V segment lost 6 bases, leaving 9 bases of the junction unmatched. CDR3 in DNA: TGTGCCAGCAGACTTAGGACAGGGAGTCCAGATACGCAGTATTTT. It encodes CASRLRTGSPDTQYF.

This chain joins TRBV10-1 and TRBJ2-3; D unclear. The CDR3 extends over 16 amino acids. In germline, CDR1 is WNHNN, CDR2 SYGVQD (reference sequence). V lost 0 bases and J 2 bases, leaving 12 bases between the germline ends. The CDR3 DNA reads as TGCGCCAGCAGTGAGTCTCCGTATCCCCTCACAGATACGCAGTATTTT. This sequence encodes CASSESPYPLTDTQYF.

This clone has just one count. The chain recombines TRBV11-1 with TRBJ2-7, with TRBD1 matching 7 bases. Unmatched junction bases numbered 6, after V lost 3 bases and J lost 1 base. Looked up from germline, CDR1 is SGHAT and CDR2 is FQDESV (reference sequence). The CDR3 has 15 amino acids. This CDR3 is CASSFTTTGSYEQYF. CDR3 in DNA: TGTGCCAGCAGCTTCACCACGACAGGGTCCTACGAGCAGTACTTC.

The chain employs TRBV4-2 and TRBJ2-1; D remains ambiguous. The V and J ends lost 0 bases and 3 bases respectively, with 6 bases between them. Germline V gives CDR1 LGHNA, CDR2 YNFKEQ. The CDR3 has 14 residues. In DNA form, the CDR3 reads TGTGCCAGCAGCCAAGAGAGCCTCTACAATGAGCAGTTCTTC. Translating it yields CASSQESLYNEQFF.

This clone was seen a single time. This chain connects TRBV29-1 to TRBJ1-3; D unclear. This CDR3 contains 13 residues. Germline V gives CDR1 SQVTM, CDR2 ANQGSEA. Trimming shortened V by 5 bases and J by 1 base, and 9 bases separated the two germline ends. The CDR3 loop reads CSVSSGSGNTIYF. The DNA for the CDR3 is TGCAGCGTTAGTTCAGGTTCTGGAAACACCATATATTTT.

CDR3: CAREKGAGGNEQFF. The CDR3 region has the DNA TGTGCCCGAGAAAAAGGAGCGGGTGGTAATGAGCAGTTCTTC. This rearrangement joins TRBV2 to TRBJ2-1; maybe TRBD2 (6 bases). The CDR3 contains 14 residues. Between the trimmed V and J ends, which lost 11 bases and 7 bases, there was a span of 21 bases. The germline V gene has CDR1 SNHLY and CDR2 FYNNEI.

The V gene is TRBV25-1, the J gene TRBJ1-1; D is perhaps TRBD1 (5 bases). The V gene's germline CDR1 is MGHDK and CDR2 SYGVNS. V was cut by 6 bases and J by 4 bases, with 15 bases left in between. The CDR3 contains 14 residues. The CDR3 bases are TGTGCCAGCAGGCCCACCCCAGGGCTCACTGAAGCTTTCTTT. Amino acids: CASRPTPGLTEAFF.

This clone has only one observation. The genes are TRBV6-6 and TRBJ2-5; the D gene is possibly TRBD1 (7 bases). The CDR3 length is 15 residues. Germline CDR1 and CDR2: MNHNY and SVGAGI (reference sequence). Trimming took off 2 bases at V and 2 bases at J, with 12 bases between the two ends. Written as DNA, the CDR3 is TGTGCCAGCAGTTACATGCAGGGGGGTCAAGAGACCCAGTACTTC. It is translated as CASSYMQGGQETQYF.

This rearrangement joins TRBV27 to TRBJ2-7; D possibly matches TRBD1 or TRBD2 (5 bases each). Germline values: CDR1 MNHEY, CDR2 SMNVEV (reference sequence). V shed 4 bases and J shed 3 bases, with 25 bases lying between them. This CDR3 comprises 18 residues. The CDR3 sequence is CASSSPISRDGRVYEQYF. CDR3 coding DNA: TGTGCCAGCAGTTCTCCCATCTCCCGGGACGGAAGAGTCTACGAGCAGTACTTC.

This clone was detected only once. The chain joins TRBV19 to TRBJ2-5, with 10 nucleotides matching TRBD1. CDR1 and CDR2 (germline): LNHDA, SQIVND (reference sequence). This CDR3 region has 15 residues. Trimming removed 1 base from V and 3 bases from J; junction bases left unmatched: 2. The CDR3 nucleotides read TGTGCCAGTAGTATAGGGACAGGGGGGGAAGAGACCCAGTACTTC. It is translated as CASSIGTGGEETQYF. The complete variable domain, with remaining parts taken from reference TRBV19 and TRBJ2-5, reads DGGITQSPKYLFRKEGQNVTLSCEQNLNHDAMYWYRQDPGQGLRLIYYSQIVNDFQKGDIAEGYSVSREKKESFPLTVTSAQKNPTAFYLCASSIGTGGEETQYFGPGTRLLVL.

The genes are TRBV15 and TRBJ2-2; D unclear. The CDR3 length is 16 residues. The V gene's germline CDR1 is LNHNV and CDR2 YYDKDF (reference sequence). Trimming pared 1 base from V and 4 bases from J, leaving 13 bases between. The CDR3 region is CATSRAEFWSTGELFF. As DNA, the CDR3 is TGTGCCACCAGCAGAGCCGAATTCTGGAGCACCGGGGAGCTGTTTTTT.

The chain links TRBV27 to TRBJ2-3; D gene unclear. V dropped 2 bases and J dropped 2 bases, with 8 bases sitting between them. The germline gives CDR1 MNHEY, CDR2 SMNVEV (reference sequence). The CDR3 covers 14 residues. CDR3 amino acids: CASSLTTFTDTQYF. The CDR3 DNA reads as TGTGCCAGCAGTTTAACTACTTTCACAGATACGCAGTATTTT.

CDR3 in amino acids: CASSFLKGAGYGYTF. The CDR3 DNA reads TGTGCCAGCAGTTTCCTAAAGGGGGCGGGGTATGGCTACACCTTC. The rearrangement uses TRBV28 and TRBJ1-2; TRBD1 matches at 7 bases. CDR1 is MDHEN and CDR2 is SYDVKM in the germline V gene. V shed 3 bases, J shed 5 bases, and the junction held 9 bases outside the gene matches. The length of the CDR3 is 15 residues.

The CDR3 spells CASGGTGGNTEAFF. The CDR3, as DNA: TGTGCCAGCGGCGGAACTGGGGGGAACACTGAAGCTTTCTTT. The genes are TRBV7-9 and TRBJ1-1; D possibly corresponds to TRBD1 (5 bases). CDR1 is SEHNR, CDR2 FQNEAQ, per germline (reference sequence). The V gene lost 8 bases and the J gene lost 1 base, with 14 bases spanning the gap. The length of the CDR3 is 14 residues. Filled out from reference TRBV7-9 and TRBJ1-1, the complete variable domain reads DTGVSQNPRHKITKRGQNVTFRCDPISEHNRLYWYRQTLGQGPEFLTYFQNEAQLEKSRLLSDRFSAERPKGSFSTLEIQRTEQGDSAMYLCASGGTGGNTEAFFGQGTRLTVV.

The chain carries TRBV28 and TRBJ2-1; D gene ambiguous. The V and J ends lost 3 bases and 7 bases respectively, with 7 bases between them. Per the germline V gene, CDR1 is MDHEN and CDR2 is SYDVKM. The CDR3 consists of 12 residues. The CDR3 nucleotides are TGTGCCAGCAGTTTCGCCTCTAATGAGCAGTTCTTC. As protein: CASSFASNEQFF.

This rearrangement joins TRBV27 to TRBJ2-7, with D possibly being TRBD1 (6 bases). There are 16 residues in the CDR3. V was shortened by 1 base and J by 3 bases, with 16 bases between the two germline ends. The germline CDR1 and CDR2 sequences are MNHEY and SMNVEV (reference sequence). The CDR3 sequence: CASSLWTGSGDYEQYF. The CDR3 region has the DNA TGTGCCAGCAGTTTATGGACCGGCTCAGGGGACTACGAGCAGTACTTC.

CDR3 protein: CSVDKGGYEQYF. The CDR3 coding sequence is TGCAGCGTGGACAAGGGGGGCTACGAGCAGTACTTC. This rearrangement joins TRBV29-1 to TRBJ2-7, with D tentatively TRBD1 or TRBD2 (6 bases each). This CDR3 region has 12 residues. Trimming took 6 bases from V and 3 from J, leaving 12 bases between them. Germline V gene sequence: CDR1 SQVTM, CDR2 ANQGSEA.

This chain's CDR3 is CASSLGGQGGPDTQYF. CDR3 nucleotides: TGTGCCAGCAGCTTAGGGGGACAGGGTGGCCCAGATACGCAGTATTTT. The chain joins TRBV13 to TRBJ2-3; TRBD1 agrees at 9 bases. The CDR3 runs to 16 residues. In germline, CDR1 is PRHDT, CDR2 FYEKMQ (reference sequence). V lost 0 bases, J lost 4 bases, and 5 bases stayed unmatched.